This TCR beta chain was documented in a study of T cells after yellow fever vaccination. Overall study findings and caveats: The study noted that FACS-sorted repertoires could contain abundant clonotypes contaminating from the bulk population. It was a small share of clonotypes that appeared in both CD4 and CD8 compartments. Subsequent booster samples again held most clones from primary vaccination (96% CD4, roughly 88% CD8).

They built TCR cDNA with 5'RACE template switching, a step that put in a universal primer site and UMIs. TCRdb re-analysed the 5' RACE reads in MiXCR, keeping a single row per CDR3 protein. The sample has around 110,000 distinct CDR3 sequences, approximately 8.4% seen once; the top ten hold around 25%. This clonotype was seen at least ten times. The antigen remains undetermined. The TCR was taken from a man aged 25 to 45 who received the YFV17D yellow fever vaccine. The sample consisted of CD8+ T cells sorted from PBMCs, taken 45 days after the yellow fever booster vaccination.

This CDR3 is CASSLPASTDTQYF. For the CDR3, the DNA is TGTGCCAGCAGCTTGCCTGCTAGCACAGATACGCAGTATTTT. This chain links TRBV7-6 with TRBJ2-3; D is ambiguous. CDR3 length: 14 residues. Germline CDR1 is SGHVS and CDR2 is FNYEAQ. Trimming cost V 3 bases and J 0 bases, with 7 bases left between them.